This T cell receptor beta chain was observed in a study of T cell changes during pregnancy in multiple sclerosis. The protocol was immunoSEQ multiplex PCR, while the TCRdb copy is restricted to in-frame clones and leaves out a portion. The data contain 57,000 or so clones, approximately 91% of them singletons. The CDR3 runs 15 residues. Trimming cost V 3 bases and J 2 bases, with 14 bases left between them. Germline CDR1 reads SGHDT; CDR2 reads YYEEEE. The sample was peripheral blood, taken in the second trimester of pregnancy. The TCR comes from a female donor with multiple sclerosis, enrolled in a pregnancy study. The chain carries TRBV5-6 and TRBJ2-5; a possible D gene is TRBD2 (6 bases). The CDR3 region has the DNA TGTGCCAGCAGCTCCCCTAGCGTACCTCAAGAGACCCAGTACTTC. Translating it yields CASSSPSVPQETQYF.